Below are 28 T cell receptor beta chains sequenced from a single sample in a study of blood T cell repertoires in COVID-19. Libraries were prepared by immunoSEQ multiplex PCR; TCRdb keeps only in-frame clonotypes and omits some of them. The table has 77,000 or so clones, 65% to 90% seen once. The material sequenced was peripheral blood. Receptors were obtained from a woman aged 60-75 years with acute or convalescent COVID-19.

The chain employs TRBV13 and TRBJ2-5; TRBD2 matches at 9 bases. V dropped 3 bases and J dropped 5; count of bases not matched to a gene: 4. The CDR3 is 14 amino acids. From germline, CDR1 is PRHDT and CDR2 FYEKMQ (reference sequence). CDR3 amino acids: CASSFAGGRETQYF. CDR3 nucleotides: TGTGCCAGCAGCTTTGCGGGGGGGCGTGAGACCCAGTACTTC.

The V gene is TRBV5-1, the J gene TRBJ1-1, with D tentatively TRBD1 (5 bases). Trimming took off 3 bases at V and 0 bases at J, with 21 bases between the two ends. The CDR3 consists of 18 residues. The germline CDR1 and CDR2 sequences are SGHRS and YFSETQ. CDR3 DNA sequence: TGCGCCAGCAGCTACCCACACGGGGGGGGGACTGTGAACACTGAAGCTTTCTTT. Its protein product is CASSYPHGGGTVNTEAFF. Using reference TRBV5-1 and TRBJ1-1 for the parts outside the CDR3, the full variable domain is KAGVTQTPRYLIKTRGQQVTLSCSPISGHRSVSWYQQTPGQGLQFLFEYFSETQRNKGNFPGRFSGRQFSNSRSEMNVSTLELGDSALYLCASSYPHGGGTVNTEAFFGQGTRLTVV.

This sequence joins TRBV3-1 (or the pseudogene TRBV3-2) and TRBJ1-2, with 7 bases matching TRBD1. Germline CDR1 reads LGHDT; CDR2 reads YNNKEL (reference sequence). Trimming took 3 bases from V and 10 from J; bases not matched to a gene: 2. This CDR3 spans 11 amino acids. The chain's CDR3 is CASSQDRFYTF. The CDR3 DNA is TGTGCCAGCAGCCAGGACAGGTTCTACACCTTC.

A few counts support this clone. The chain joins TRBV7-9 to TRBJ1-3; D call uncertain. The CDR3 spans 17 residues. Germline V gene lookup returns CDR1 SEHNR and CDR2 FQNEAQ (reference sequence). V was cut by 3 bases and J by 5 bases, with 20 bases left in between. The CDR3 region is CASSFNPGGIIRNTIYF. CDR3 in DNA: TGTGCCAGCAGCTTCAACCCGGGAGGGATCATAAGAAACACCATATATTTT.

DNA of the CDR3: TGTGCCAGTAGTATGCTGGGCAGGGTTGGAGCAAATCAGCCCCAGCATTTT. Its translation is CASSMLGRVGANQPQHF. The rearrangement links TRBV19 to TRBJ1-5, with D possibly matching TRBD1 (5 bases). Looked up from germline, CDR1 is LNHDA and CDR2 is SQIVND (reference sequence). The germline V and J ends were trimmed by 3 bases and 4 bases, with 19 bases remaining between them. The CDR3 runs 17 residues.

The chain recombines TRBV7-9 with TRBJ1-4, with no clear D. Germline CDR1 and CDR2: SEHNR and FQNEAQ (reference sequence). Trimming removed 3 bases at V and 0 bases at J, with 11 bases between. CDR3 length: 16 residues. The CDR3 here is CASSLVGGPTNEKLFF. DNA for the CDR3: TGTGCCAGCAGCTTGGTGGGAGGGCCAACTAATGAAAAACTGTTTTTT.

V is TRBV7-2 and J is TRBJ1-5; 11 bases map to TRBD1. CDR1 and CDR2 from the germline V gene are SGHTA and FQGNSA. V shed 4 bases, J shed 7 bases, and the junction held 6 bases outside the gene matches. The CDR3 has 15 residues. DNA for the CDR3: TGTGCCAGCAGCTCTGGACAGGGGGCTTGGCAGCCCCAGCATTTT. It specifies CASSSGQGAWQPQHF.

The chain uses TRBV27 and TRBJ2-1; 9 bases match TRBD1. The CDR3 extends over 18 amino acids. CDR1 is MNHEY, CDR2 SMNVEV, per germline (reference sequence). V dropped 5 bases and J dropped 0; count of bases not matched to a gene: 11. This chain's CDR3 is CASSLGLQGASSYNEQFF. Here the CDR3 DNA reads TGTGCCAGCAGTCTGGGACTACAGGGGGCTAGCTCCTACAATGAGCAGTTCTTC.

This chain links TRBV29-1 with TRBJ1-1, with D maybe TRBD1 (5 bases). The ends were cut back, 7 bases at V and 2 bases at J, with 14 bases in the middle. This CDR3 contains 13 residues. The V gene's germline CDR1 is SQVTM and CDR2 ANQGSEA. CDR3 in amino acids: CSADGALNTEAFF. CDR3 DNA sequence: TGCAGCGCCGATGGGGCCCTCAACACTGAAGCTTTCTTT.

The gene calls are TRBV7-3 and TRBJ2-3; 8 bases are shared with TRBD2. J gave up 2 bases and V 1 base, and 2 bases lay outside the gene matches. The CDR3 loop spans 15 amino acids. Per the germline V gene, CDR1 is SGHTA and CDR2 is FQGTGA. In DNA, the CDR3 is TGTGCCAGCAGCTTAAGCGGGGGGCCCACAGATACGCAGTATTTT. Translated: CASSLSGGPTDTQYF.

The CDR3 nucleotides read TGCGCCAGCAGACCCTATCGGGGACAGGGGATAGGGGGTAACTATGGCTACACCTTC. Translation: CASRPYRGQGIGGNYGYTF. The genes are TRBV5-1 and TRBJ1-2; 10 bases map to TRBD1. V dropped 5 bases and J dropped 1; count of bases not matched to a gene: 17. The CDR3 contains 19 residues. From germline, CDR1 is SGHRS and CDR2 YFSETQ. Using reference TRBV5-1 and TRBJ1-2 for the parts outside the CDR3, the full variable domain is KAGVTQTPRYLIKTRGQQVTLSCSPISGHRSVSWYQQTPGQGLQFLFEYFSETQRNKGNFPGRFSGRQFSNSRSEMNVSTLELGDSALYLCASRPYRGQGIGGNYGYTFGSGTRLTVV.

The chain has TRBV7-6 and TRBJ2-3; D might be TRBD1 (8 bases). CDR1 and CDR2 from the germline V gene are SGHVS and FNYEAQ. The CDR3 runs 15 residues. With 5 bases removed from V and 6 bases from J, the gap between germline ends came to 18 bases. CDR3 residues: CASSRRTGRGDTQYF. CDR3 DNA sequence: TGTGCCAGCAGCCGCCGGACAGGGCGGGGGGATACGCAGTATTTT.

The chain employs TRBV7-6 and TRBJ1-3; maybe TRBD1 (5 bases). Germline assignment: CDR1 SGHVS and CDR2 FNYEAQ. The CDR3 runs 17 residues. Trimming took 1 base from V and 0 from J, leaving 13 bases between them. CDR3 amino acids: CASSLGLVRDSGNTIYF. The CDR3 bases are TGTGCCAGCAGCTTAGGTCTGGTCAGGGACTCTGGAAACACCATATATTTT. Using reference TRBV7-6 and TRBJ1-3 for the parts outside the CDR3, the full variable domain is GAGVSQSPRYKVTKRGQDVALRCDPISGHVSLYWYRQALGQGPEFLTYFNYEAQQDKSGLPNDRFSAERPEGSISTLTIQRTEQRDSAMYRCASSLGLVRDSGNTIYFGEGSWLTVV.

DNA of the CDR3: TGTGCCACCAGTGATCCCGGACAGGGTACCTACGAGCAGTACTTC. Protein product: CATSDPGQGTYEQYF. The chain uses TRBV24-1 and TRBJ2-7; 8 bases are a match to TRBD1. J gave up 2 bases and V 3 bases, and 5 bases lay outside the gene matches. The CDR3 runs 15 residues. Germline V gene data show CDR1 as KGHDR and CDR2 as SFDVKD.

The chain employs TRBV4-2 and TRBJ1-6, with TRBD1 matching 10 bases. Trimming at V came to 0 bases and at J to 0 bases, leaving 8 bases not matched to a gene. CDR3 size: 20 residues. In germline, CDR1 is LGHNA, CDR2 YNFKEQ. CDR3 DNA: TGTGCCAGCAGCCAAGATCGGGGGACAGGGGCTAGCTCCTATAATTCACCCCTCCACTTT. It yields the protein CASSQDRGTGASSYNSPLHF.

V is TRBV7-9 and J is TRBJ2-2, with 8 bases identical to TRBD1. The ends lost 6 bases at V and 1 base at J; junction bases unmatched: 4. The germline gives CDR1 SEHNR, CDR2 FQNEAQ (reference sequence). This CDR3 is built from 15 residues. CDR3: CASSYGQGNTGELFF. The CDR3 DNA sequence: TGTGCCAGCAGTTACGGACAGGGGAACACCGGGGAGCTGTTTTTT.

The chain uses TRBV3-1 (or the pseudogene TRBV3-2) and TRBJ2-5; D unclear. The CDR3 consists of 12 residues. Germline V lookup: CDR1 LGHDT, CDR2 YNNKEL (reference sequence). Trimming stripped 0 bases from V and 6 bases from J, with 5 bases between. CDR3 region: CASSQDEKTQYF. The CDR3 DNA is TGTGCCAGCAGCCAAGATGAGAAGACCCAGTACTTC.

CDR3 coding DNA: TGCGCCAGCAGCTTGGTACTCGGGGTTAACTATGGCTACACCTTC. Translation gives CASSLVLGVNYGYTF. The chain couples TRBV5-1 to TRBJ1-2; D not certain. From germline, CDR1 is SGHRS and CDR2 YFSETQ. This CDR3 is built from 15 residues. The V end lost 0 bases, the J end lost 1 base, and 10 bases lay between the germline ends.

This clone was detected only once. The rearrangement uses TRBV19 and TRBJ2-3; TRBD1 aligns across 9 bases. The CDR3 spans 15 residues. J gave up 9 bases and V 6 bases, and 13 bases lay outside the gene matches. CDR1 and CDR2 from the germline V gene are LNHDA and SQIVND (reference sequence). DNA of the CDR3: TGTGCCAGTAGACTACAGGGGGCCGAGAGAGGGACGCAGTATTTT. It encodes CASRLQGAERGTQYF.

The DNA of the CDR3 is TGTGCCAGCAGCGGACAGGGCGGAAACACCATATATTTT. It encodes CASSGQGGNTIYF. V and J are TRBV12-3 or TRBV12-4 and TRBJ1-3; TRBD1 agrees at 8 bases. The CDR3 loop spans 13 amino acids. Trimming took 6 bases from V and 4 from J; bases not matched to a gene: 2.

V and J are TRBV6-5 and TRBJ1-1; no reliable D call. Germline-derived CDR1 and CDR2 are MNHEY and SVGAGI. The V end was cut by 7 bases, the J end by 1 base, with 13 bases between. The CDR3 spans 14 residues. For the CDR3, the DNA is TGTGCCAGCAAATTATATCGTCCGAACACTGAAGCTTTCTTT. It codes for CASKLYRPNTEAFF.

The chain couples TRBV27 to TRBJ2-3; 8 nucleotides match TRBD2. CDR3 length: 17 amino acids. The V gene's germline CDR1 is MNHEY and CDR2 SMNVEV (reference sequence). V was pared by 3 bases and J by 1 base, with 9 bases of the junction left unmatched. In DNA, the CDR3 is TGTGCCAGCAGTTTGAGTGTCTTGGGACTAGGCACAGATACGCAGTATTTT. This translates into CASSLSVLGLGTDTQYF.

The V call is TRBV10-1, the J call TRBJ1-1; 9 nucleotides match TRBD1. V trimming: 2 bases; J trimming: 4 bases; junction bases outside the gene matches: 5. This CDR3 is built from 15 residues. CDR1 is WNHNN and CDR2 is SYGVQD in the germline V gene (reference sequence). CDR3 in DNA: TGCGCCAGCAGTGAGGGGACAGGGCGGCGCACTGAAGCTTTCTTT. Translating gives CASSEGTGRRTEAFF.

The chain links TRBV9 to TRBJ2-3; 9 nucleotides line up with TRBD2. The J segment lost 1 base and the V segment lost 4 bases, leaving 7 bases of the junction unmatched. This CDR3 contains 16 residues. The V gene's germline CDR1 is SGDLS and CDR2 YYNGEE. In DNA form, the CDR3 reads TGTGCCAGCAGCCCCGCACGGACTAGCGGCACAGATACGCAGTATTTT. Translation gives CASSPARTSGTDTQYF.

The gene calls are TRBV19 and TRBJ1-5, with TRBD1 as a possible D gene (5 bases). The germline V and J ends were trimmed by 8 bases and 1 base, with 9 bases remaining between them. CDR3 size: 13 residues. The germline V gene has CDR1 LNHDA and CDR2 SQIVND (reference sequence). DNA for the CDR3: TGTGCCAGTGAGAGACAGAGCAATCAGCCCCAGCATTTT. Its protein is CASERQSNQPQHF.

This chain uses TRBV9 with TRBJ1-6; TRBD1 might be the D (5 bases). Looked up from germline, CDR1 is SGDLS and CDR2 is YYNGEE. V was trimmed by 4 bases and J by 6 bases, leaving 14 bases between them. This CDR3 region has 15 residues. The CDR3 bases are TGTGCCAGCAGCCCTCTTGCAGGGATTAATTCACCCCTCCACTTT. It encodes CASSPLAGINSPLHF.

The V call is TRBV14, the J call TRBJ2-5; D possibly corresponds to TRBD1 (5 bases). Looked up from germline, CDR1 is SGHDN and CDR2 is FVKESK. V lost 1 base and J lost 5, with 8 bases in between. This CDR3 has 13 residues. DNA for the CDR3: TGTGCCAGCAGCCAAGTCGCAGGGGAGACCCAGTACTTC. This gives the protein CASSQVAGETQYF.

V is TRBV5-6 and J is TRBJ1-2, with 9 bases fitting TRBD1. From germline, CDR1 is SGHDT and CDR2 YYEEEE. CDR3 length: 12 residues. Losses at the gene ends were 4 bases for V and 11 bases for J; bases not matched to a gene: 6. CDR3 region: CASSGGQGVYTF. In nucleotides, the CDR3 is TGTGCCAGCAGCGGGGGACAGGGTGTGTACACCTTC.